The text below deals with one TCR beta chain. The method was immunoSEQ multiplex PCR; TCRdb's version includes in-frame clones alone and lacks a portion of them. In the table there are roughly 250,000 clones, approximately 90% of which are singletons. In terms of age and location, participants ranged from roughly 18 to 90 years and lived in fewer than 30 US areas. Germline V lookup: CDR1 LNHDA, CDR2 SQIVND (reference sequence). The CDR3 has 16 residues. The V gene end was trimmed by 5 bases and the J gene end by 4 bases; junction bases not matched to a gene: 9. These data belong to a study of blood T cell repertoires in COVID-19. Study in general: The United States, Italy and Spain were the sources of the acute and convalescent COVID-19 samples. In each case, the material was cDNA or gDNA derived from T cells, B-cell-depleted T cells, or PBMCs.

The genes are TRBV19 and TRBJ1-4, with 8 positions matching TRBD1. The TCR was taken from a woman aged 18 to 35 who had recovered from COVID-19. The sequenced sample consisted of PBMCs or T cells enriched from blood (not recorded which). The chain's CDR3 is CASSVLAGGRNEKLFF. The CDR3 DNA is TGTGCCAGTAGTGTCTTGGCAGGGGGCCGTAATGAAAAACTGTTTTTT.